One and the same sample provided the 7 T cell receptor beta chains below, sequenced in a study of cytomegalovirus exposure and HLA in healthy donors. In the PCR, 60 Vbeta and 13 Jbeta primers were used. Clones were sequenced by immunoSEQ multiplex PCR, and TCRdb holds only the in-frame ones, with some missing. The repertoire consists of 190,000 or so clones, with 75% to 85% occurring once and the leading ten covering 0.5% to 0.8%. The sequenced sample consisted of PBMCs. Receptors were obtained from a boy between 5 and 17 years old in good health and CMV-seronegative.

This clone has only a few counts. The chain employs TRBV10-3 and TRBJ1-2; 7 positions agree with TRBD1. CDR1 and CDR2 from the germline V gene are ENHRY and SYGVKD. V shed 2 bases, J shed 4 bases, and the junction held 10 bases outside the gene matches. The length of the CDR3 is 16 residues. CDR3 sequence reads: CAISEPPGQDVYGYTF. DNA for the CDR3: TGTGCCATCAGTGAGCCCCCCGGACAGGACGTCTATGGCTACACCTTC.

J is TRBJ2-3 and V is TRBV30, with TRBD2 identical over 12 bases. V lost 2 bases, J lost 6 bases, and 12 bases stayed unmatched. The CDR3 has 17 residues. Germline CDR1 reads GTSNPN; CDR2 reads SVGIG (reference sequence). The CDR3 spells CAWSSAWTSGTPDTQYF. Here the CDR3 DNA reads TGTGCCTGGAGTTCTGCCTGGACTAGCGGGACACCGGATACGCAGTATTTT.

The chain joins TRBV30 to TRBJ2-1; D is undetermined. With 1 base removed from V and 4 bases from J, the gap between germline ends came to 8 bases. This CDR3 region has 13 residues. Germline lookup yields CDR1 GTSNPN and CDR2 SVGIG (reference sequence). The CDR3 protein is CAWSGPSYNEQFF. CDR3 nucleotides: TGTGCCTGGAGTGGGCCTAGTTACAATGAGCAGTTCTTC.

This sequence joins TRBV19 and TRBJ2-7; 8 bases are a match to TRBD1. CDR1 and CDR2 from the germline V gene are LNHDA and SQIVND (reference sequence). CDR3 size: 13 residues. Unmatched junction bases numbered 0, after V lost 5 bases and J lost 0 bases. CDR3 sequence: CASSGTGSYEQYF. In DNA, the CDR3 is TGTGCCAGTAGTGGGACAGGCTCCTACGAGCAGTACTTC.

The rearrangement links TRBV29-1 to TRBJ1-3, with no clear D. The V gene's germline CDR1 is SQVTM and CDR2 ANQGSEA. Trimming pared 8 bases from V and 1 base from J, leaving 9 bases between. The CDR3 consists of 12 residues. CDR3 DNA sequence: TGCAGCATCGCAGGTTCTGGAAACACCATATATTTT. Translating it yields CSIAGSGNTIYF. Complete variable domain (other parts from reference TRBV29-1 and TRBJ1-3): SAVISQKPSRDICQRGTSLTIQCQVDSQVTMMFWYRQQPGQSLTLIATANQGSEATYESGFVIDKFPISRPNLTFSTLTVSNMSPEDSSIYLCSIAGSGNTIYFGEGSWLTVV.

This clone was observed once. The chain has TRBV30 and TRBJ1-2, with 7 bases matching TRBD1. Germline loops: CDR1 GTSNPN, CDR2 SVGIG (reference sequence). V trimming: 5 bases; J trimming: 0 bases; junction bases outside the gene matches: 6. The CDR3 has 14 amino acids. CDR3 residues: CAWAGQASNYGYTF. Written as DNA, the CDR3 is TGTGCCTGGGCCGGACAGGCTTCTAACTATGGCTACACCTTC.

V is TRBV11-1 and J is TRBJ1-3; D is uncertain. CDR3 length: 15 amino acids. V was shortened by 6 bases and J by 0 bases, with 12 bases between the two germline ends. Germline V gene sequence: CDR1 SGHAT, CDR2 FQDESV (reference sequence). The CDR3 DNA reads TGTGCCAGCAGATCTACCTTCATCTCTGGAAACACCATATATTTT. It encodes CASRSTFISGNTIYF.